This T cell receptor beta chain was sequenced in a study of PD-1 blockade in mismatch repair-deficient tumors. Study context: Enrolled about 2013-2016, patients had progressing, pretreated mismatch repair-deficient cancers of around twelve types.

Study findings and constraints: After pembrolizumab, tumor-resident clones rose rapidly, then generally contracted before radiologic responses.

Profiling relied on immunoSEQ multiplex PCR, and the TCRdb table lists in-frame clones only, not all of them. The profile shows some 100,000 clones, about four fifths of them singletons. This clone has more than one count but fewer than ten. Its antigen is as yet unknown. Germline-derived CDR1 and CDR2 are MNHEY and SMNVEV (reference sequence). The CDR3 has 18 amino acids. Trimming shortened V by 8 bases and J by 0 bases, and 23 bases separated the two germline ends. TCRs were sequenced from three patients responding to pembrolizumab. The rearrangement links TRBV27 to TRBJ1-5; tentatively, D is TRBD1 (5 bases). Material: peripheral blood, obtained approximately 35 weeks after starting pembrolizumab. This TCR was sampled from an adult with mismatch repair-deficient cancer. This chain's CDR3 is CASSKVYVQTDSNQPQHF. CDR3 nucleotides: TGTGCCAGCTCCAAAGTTTATGTCCAGACAGATAGCAATCAGCCCCAGCATTTT.